This TCR beta chain originates from a study of blood T cell repertoires in COVID-19. Study at large: The study drew acute and convalescent COVID-19 samples from the United States, Italy and Spain.

The V end was cut by 3 bases, the J end by 4 bases, with 15 bases between. The CDR3 length is 16 residues. CDR1 and CDR2 from the germline V gene are SEHNR and FQNEAQ (reference sequence). Original handling: Reference gene primer amplification in the assay estimated nucleated cell counts. Assay: immunoSEQ multiplex PCR; the TCRdb copy retains only in-frame clones and omits some. V and J calls and clone size come straight from that table; D and trimming were deduced from the DNA. The table has approximately 250,000 clones, about 86% seen once. This TCR derives from a woman in her sixties or seventies with COVID-19, enrolled during active disease. J is TRBJ2-2 and V is TRBV7-9; unclear D gene. Material for sequencing was peripheral blood. The CDR3 DNA reads as TGTGCCAGCAGCTTTCCACAGAGAGATTCCACCGGGGAGCTGTTTTTT. Translation gives CASSFPQRDSTGELFF.